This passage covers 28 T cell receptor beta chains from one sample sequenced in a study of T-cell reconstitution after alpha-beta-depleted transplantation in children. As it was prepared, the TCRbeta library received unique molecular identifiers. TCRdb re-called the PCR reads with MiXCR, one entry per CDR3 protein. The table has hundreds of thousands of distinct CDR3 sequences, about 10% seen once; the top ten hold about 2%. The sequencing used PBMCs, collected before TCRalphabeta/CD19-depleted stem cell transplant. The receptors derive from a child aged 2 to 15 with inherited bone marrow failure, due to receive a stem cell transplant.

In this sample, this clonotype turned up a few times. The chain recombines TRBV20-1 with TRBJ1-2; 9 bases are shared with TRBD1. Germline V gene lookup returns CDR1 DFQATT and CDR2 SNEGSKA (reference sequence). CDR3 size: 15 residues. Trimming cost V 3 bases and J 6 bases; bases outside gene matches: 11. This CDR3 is CSASDRTGVHNGYTF. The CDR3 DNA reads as TGCAGTGCTAGTGACCGGACAGGGGTACACAATGGCTACACCTTC.

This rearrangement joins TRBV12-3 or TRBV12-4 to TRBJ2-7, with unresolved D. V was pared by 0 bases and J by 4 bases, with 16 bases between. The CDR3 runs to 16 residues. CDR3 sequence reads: CASSLALRILGYEQYF. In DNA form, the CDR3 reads TGTGCCAGCAGTTTAGCGCTTCGAATCCTGGGGTACGAGCAGTACTTC.

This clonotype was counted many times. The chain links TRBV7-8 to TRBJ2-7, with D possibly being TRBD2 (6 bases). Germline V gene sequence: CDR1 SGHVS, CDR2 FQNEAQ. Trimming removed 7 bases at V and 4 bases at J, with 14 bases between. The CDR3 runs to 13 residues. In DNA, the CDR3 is TGTGCCAGCACCCTCCGTGGGGGGTACGAGCAGTACTTC. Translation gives CASTLRGGYEQYF. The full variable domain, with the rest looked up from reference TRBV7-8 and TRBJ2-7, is GAGVSQSPRYKVAKRGQDVALRCDPISGHVSLFWYQQALGQGPEFLTYFQNEAQLDKSGLPSDRFFAERPEGSVSTLKIQRTQQEDSAVYLCASTLRGGYEQYFGPGTRLTVT.

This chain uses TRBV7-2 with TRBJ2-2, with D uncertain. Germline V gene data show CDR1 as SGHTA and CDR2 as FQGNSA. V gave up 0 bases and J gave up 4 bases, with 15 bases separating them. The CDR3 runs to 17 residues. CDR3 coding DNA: TGTGCCAGCAGCTTAGCTGGCTCCCCGATTGGCACCGGGGAGCTGTTTTTT. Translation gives CASSLAGSPIGTGELFF.

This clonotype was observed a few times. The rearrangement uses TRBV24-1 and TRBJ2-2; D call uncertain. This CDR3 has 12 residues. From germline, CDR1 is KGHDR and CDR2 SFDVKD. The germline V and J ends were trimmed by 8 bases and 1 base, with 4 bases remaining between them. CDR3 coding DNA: TGTGCCACCAAACAGAACACCGGGGAGCTGTTTTTT. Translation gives CATKQNTGELFF.

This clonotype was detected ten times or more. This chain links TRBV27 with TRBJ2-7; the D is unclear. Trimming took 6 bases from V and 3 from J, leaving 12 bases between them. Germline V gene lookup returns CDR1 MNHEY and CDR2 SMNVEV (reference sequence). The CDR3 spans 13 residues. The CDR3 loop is CASRGLLGYEQYF. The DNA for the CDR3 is TGTGCCAGCAGAGGGCTATTAGGCTACGAGCAGTACTTC.

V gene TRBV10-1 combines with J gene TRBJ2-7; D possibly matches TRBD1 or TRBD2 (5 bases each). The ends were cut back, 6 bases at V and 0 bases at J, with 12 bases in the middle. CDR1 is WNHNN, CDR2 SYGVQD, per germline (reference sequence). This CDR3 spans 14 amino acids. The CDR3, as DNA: TGCGCCAGCAGGGGGGTGGACCTCTCCTACGAGCAGTACTTC. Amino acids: CASRGVDLSYEQYF.

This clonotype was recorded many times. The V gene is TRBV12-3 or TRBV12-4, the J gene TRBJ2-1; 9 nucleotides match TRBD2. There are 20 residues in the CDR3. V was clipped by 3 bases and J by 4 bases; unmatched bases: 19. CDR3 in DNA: TGTGCCAGCAGTTTCGGGCTAGCGGGACCTTACTTCGGGCCTTACAATGAGCAGTTCTTC. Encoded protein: CASSFGLAGPYFGPYNEQFF.

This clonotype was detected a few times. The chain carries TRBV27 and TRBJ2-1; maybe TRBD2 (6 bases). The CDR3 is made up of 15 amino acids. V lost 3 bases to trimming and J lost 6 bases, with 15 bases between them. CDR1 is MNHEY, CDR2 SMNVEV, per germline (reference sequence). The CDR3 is CASSFLGRVVNEQFF. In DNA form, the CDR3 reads TGTGCCAGCAGTTTTCTCGGGAGAGTTGTCAATGAGCAGTTCTTC.

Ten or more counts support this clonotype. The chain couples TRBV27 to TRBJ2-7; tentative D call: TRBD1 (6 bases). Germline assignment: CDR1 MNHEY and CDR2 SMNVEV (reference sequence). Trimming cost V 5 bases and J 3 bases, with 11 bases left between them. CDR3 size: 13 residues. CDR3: CASSRQVFYEQYF. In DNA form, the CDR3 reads TGTGCCAGCAGTAGACAGGTGTTCTACGAGCAGTACTTC.

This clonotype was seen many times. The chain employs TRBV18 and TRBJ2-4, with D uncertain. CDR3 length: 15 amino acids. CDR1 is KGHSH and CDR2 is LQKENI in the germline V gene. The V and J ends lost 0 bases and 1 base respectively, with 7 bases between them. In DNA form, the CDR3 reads TGTGCCAGCTCACCACCATTATCTGCCAAAAACATTCAGTACTTC. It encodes CASSPPLSAKNIQYF. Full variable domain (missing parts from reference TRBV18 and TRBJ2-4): NAGVMQNPRHLVRRRGQEARLRCSPMKGHSHVYWYRQLPEEGLKFMVYLQKENIIDESGMPKERFSAEFPKEGPSILRIQQVVRGDSAAYFCASSPPLSAKNIQYFGAGTRLSVL.

CDR3 DNA sequence: TGTGCCAGCAGTTTTGCCACTGGGGCCAACGTCCTGACTTTC. It codes for CASSFATGANVLTF. The chain couples TRBV28 to TRBJ2-6; D gene uncertain. Germline V gene data show CDR1 as MDHEN and CDR2 as SYDVKM. CDR3 size: 14 residues. The V end lost 3 bases, the J end lost 2 bases, and 5 bases lay between the germline ends.

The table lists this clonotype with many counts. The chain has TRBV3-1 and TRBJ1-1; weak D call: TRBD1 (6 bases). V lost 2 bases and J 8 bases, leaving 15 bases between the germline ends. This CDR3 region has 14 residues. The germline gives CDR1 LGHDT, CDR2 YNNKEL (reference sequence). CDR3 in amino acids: CASSQPDRQGEAFF. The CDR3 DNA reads TGTGCCAGCAGCCAACCCGACAGGCAGGGGGAAGCTTTCTTT.

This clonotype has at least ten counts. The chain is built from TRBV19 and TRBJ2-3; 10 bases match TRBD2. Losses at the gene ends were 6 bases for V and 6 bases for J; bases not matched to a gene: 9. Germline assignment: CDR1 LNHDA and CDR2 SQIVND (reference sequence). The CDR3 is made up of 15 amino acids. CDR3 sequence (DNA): TGTGCCAGTAGCTACCTAGCGGGAGTTATGGATACGCAGTATTTT. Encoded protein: CASSYLAGVMDTQYF.

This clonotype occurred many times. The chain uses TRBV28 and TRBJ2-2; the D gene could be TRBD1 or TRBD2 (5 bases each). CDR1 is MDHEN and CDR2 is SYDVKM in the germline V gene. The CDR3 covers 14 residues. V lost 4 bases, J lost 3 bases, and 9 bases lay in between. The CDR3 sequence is CASSSGTYTGELFF. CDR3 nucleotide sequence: TGTGCCAGCAGTTCCGGGACGTACACCGGGGAGCTGTTTTTT.

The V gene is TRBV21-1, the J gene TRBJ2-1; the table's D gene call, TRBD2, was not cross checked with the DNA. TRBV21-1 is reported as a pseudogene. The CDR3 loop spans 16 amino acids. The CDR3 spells CASSKREGAVYNEQFF. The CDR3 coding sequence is TGTGCCAGCAGCAAACGGGAGGGAGCCGTCTACAATGAGCAGTTCTTC.

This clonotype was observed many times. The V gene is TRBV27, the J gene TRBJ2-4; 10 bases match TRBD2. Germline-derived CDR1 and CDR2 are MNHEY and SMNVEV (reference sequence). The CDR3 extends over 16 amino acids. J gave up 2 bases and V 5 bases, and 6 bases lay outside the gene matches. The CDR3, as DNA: TGTGCCAGCAGTCTAGCGGGAGACCTAACCAAAAACATTCAGTACTTC. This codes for CASSLAGDLTKNIQYF.

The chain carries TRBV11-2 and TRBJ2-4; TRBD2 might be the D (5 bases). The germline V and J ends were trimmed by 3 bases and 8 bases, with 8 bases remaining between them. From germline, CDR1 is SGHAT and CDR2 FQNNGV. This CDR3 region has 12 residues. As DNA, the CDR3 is TGTGCCAGCAGCTTCGGGCGGGACATTCAGTACTTC. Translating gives CASSFGRDIQYF.

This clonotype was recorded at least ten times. The CDR3 spells CASNPPGANVLTF. The CDR3 nucleotides are TGCGCCAGCAACCCCCCTGGGGCCAACGTCCTGACTTTC. The rearrangement joins TRBV5-1 to TRBJ2-6; D ambiguous. Trimming left V 6 bases short and J 2 bases short, with 6 bases between. The CDR3 is 13 residues long. CDR1 and CDR2 (germline): SGHRS, YFSETQ.

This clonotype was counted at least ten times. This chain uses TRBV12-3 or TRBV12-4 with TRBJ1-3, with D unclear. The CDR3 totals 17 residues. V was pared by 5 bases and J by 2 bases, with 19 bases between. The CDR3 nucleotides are TGTGCCAGCAGTCGTTCGCGGGCAAACCCACCTGGAAACACCATATATTTT. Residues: CASSRSRANPPGNTIYF.

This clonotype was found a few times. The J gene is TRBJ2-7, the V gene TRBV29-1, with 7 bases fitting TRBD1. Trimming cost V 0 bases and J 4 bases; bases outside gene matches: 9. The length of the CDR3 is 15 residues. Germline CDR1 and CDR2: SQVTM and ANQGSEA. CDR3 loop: CSVEDTRDSSYEQYF. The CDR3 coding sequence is TGCAGCGTTGAAGACACACGGGACAGTTCGTACGAGCAGTACTTC.

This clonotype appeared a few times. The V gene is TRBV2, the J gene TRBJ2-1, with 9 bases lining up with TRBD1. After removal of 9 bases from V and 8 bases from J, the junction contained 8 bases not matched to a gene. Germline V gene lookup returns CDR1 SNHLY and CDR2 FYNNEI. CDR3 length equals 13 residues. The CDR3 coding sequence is TGTGCCAGTTCCGGGACAGGGCGTCATGAGCAGTTCTTC. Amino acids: CASSGTGRHEQFF.

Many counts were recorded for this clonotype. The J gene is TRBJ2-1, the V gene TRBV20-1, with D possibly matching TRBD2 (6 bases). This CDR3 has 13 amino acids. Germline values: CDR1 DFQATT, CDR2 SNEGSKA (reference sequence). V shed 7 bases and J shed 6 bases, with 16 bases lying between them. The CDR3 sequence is CSVEVLASNEQFF. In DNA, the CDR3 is TGCAGTGTAGAGGTGCTAGCGAGCAATGAGCAGTTCTTC.

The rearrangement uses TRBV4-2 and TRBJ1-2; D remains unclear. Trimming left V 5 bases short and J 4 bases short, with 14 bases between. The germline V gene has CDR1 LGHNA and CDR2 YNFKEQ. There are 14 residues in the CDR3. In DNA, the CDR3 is TGTGCCAGCAGCGCCGGGCGGGCGGGCTATGGCTACACCTTC. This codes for CASSAGRAGYGYTF.

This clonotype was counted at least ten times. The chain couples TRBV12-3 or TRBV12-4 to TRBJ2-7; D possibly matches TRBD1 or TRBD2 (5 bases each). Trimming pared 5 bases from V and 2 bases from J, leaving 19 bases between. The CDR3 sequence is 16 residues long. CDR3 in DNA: TGTGCCAGCAGTCTACCGGGTGGGACGCTGACCTACGAGCAGTACTTC. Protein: CASSLPGGTLTYEQYF.

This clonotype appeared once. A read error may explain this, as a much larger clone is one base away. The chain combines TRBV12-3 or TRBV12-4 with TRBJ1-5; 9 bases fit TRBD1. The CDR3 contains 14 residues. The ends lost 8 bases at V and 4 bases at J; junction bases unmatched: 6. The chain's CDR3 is CASRGTGLNQPQHF. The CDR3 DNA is TGTGCCAGCCGAGGGACAGGGTTGAATCAGCCCCAGCATTTT.

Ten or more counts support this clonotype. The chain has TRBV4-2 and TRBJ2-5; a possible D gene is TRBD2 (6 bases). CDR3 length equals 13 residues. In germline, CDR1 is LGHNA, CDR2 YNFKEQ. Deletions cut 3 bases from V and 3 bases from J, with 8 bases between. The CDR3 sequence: CASSQGLEETQYF. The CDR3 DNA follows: TGTGCCAGCAGCCAGGGACTGGAAGAGACCCAGTACTTC.

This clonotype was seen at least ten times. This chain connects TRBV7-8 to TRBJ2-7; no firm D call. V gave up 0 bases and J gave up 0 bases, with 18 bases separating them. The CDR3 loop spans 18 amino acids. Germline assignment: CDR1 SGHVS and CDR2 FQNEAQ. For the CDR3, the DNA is TGTGCCAGCAGCTTAGCGATGATTGGCCCATCAGGCTCCTACGAGCAGTACTTC. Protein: CASSLAMIGPSGSYEQYF.